The clone carrying this T cell receptor (beta chain) was counted many times. The sample comes from a study of spatial heterogeneity in lung cancer. TCRdb fed the 5' RACE reads into MiXCR, producing one record per CDR3 protein. The data contain 50,000 or so distinct CDR3 sequences, 12% of them singletons. Time point of the sample: sample taken at primary tumor resection. Without sorting, whole RNA was sequenced from tumor, nontumor lung or frozen PBMC. Germline lookup yields CDR1 MNHEY and CDR2 SVGEGT. V was cut by 2 bases and J by 6 bases, with 23 bases left in between. The CDR3 spans 18 residues. This chain joins TRBV6-2 or TRBV6-3 and TRBJ1-5, with D tentatively TRBD1 (6 bases). The receptor was derived from a female donor with early-stage non-small cell lung cancer. This specimen consisted of PBMCs, obtained at surgery. DNA for the CDR3: TGTGCCAGCAGTTACCCATCGATGGGGGCAGGGGCGGGTCAGCCCCAGCATTTT. It codes for CASSYPSMGAGAGQPQHF.